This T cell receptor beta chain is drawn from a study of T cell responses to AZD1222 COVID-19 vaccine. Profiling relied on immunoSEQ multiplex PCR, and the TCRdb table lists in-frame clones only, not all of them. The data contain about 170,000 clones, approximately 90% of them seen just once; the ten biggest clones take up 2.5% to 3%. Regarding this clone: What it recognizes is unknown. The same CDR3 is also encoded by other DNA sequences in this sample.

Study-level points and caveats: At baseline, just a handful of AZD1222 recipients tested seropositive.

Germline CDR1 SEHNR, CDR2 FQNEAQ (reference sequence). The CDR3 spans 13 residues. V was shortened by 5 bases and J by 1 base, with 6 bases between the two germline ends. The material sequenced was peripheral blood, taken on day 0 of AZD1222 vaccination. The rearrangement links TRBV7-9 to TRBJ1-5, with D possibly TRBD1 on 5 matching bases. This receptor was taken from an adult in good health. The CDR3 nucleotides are TGTGCCAGCAGCCCAGGGAGCAATCAGCCCCAGCATTTT. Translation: CASSPGSNQPQHF.